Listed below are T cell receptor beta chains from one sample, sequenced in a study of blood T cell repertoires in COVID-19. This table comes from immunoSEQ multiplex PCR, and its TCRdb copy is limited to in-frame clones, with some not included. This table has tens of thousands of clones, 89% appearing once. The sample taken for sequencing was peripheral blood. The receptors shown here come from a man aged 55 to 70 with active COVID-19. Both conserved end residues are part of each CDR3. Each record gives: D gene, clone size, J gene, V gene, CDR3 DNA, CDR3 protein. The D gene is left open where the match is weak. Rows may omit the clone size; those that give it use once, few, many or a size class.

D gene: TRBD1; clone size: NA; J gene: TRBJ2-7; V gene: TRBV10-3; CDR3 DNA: TGTGCCATCAGTGATGGGCAGGGGGCCTTCGAGCAGTACTTC; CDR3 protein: CAISDGQGAFEQYF
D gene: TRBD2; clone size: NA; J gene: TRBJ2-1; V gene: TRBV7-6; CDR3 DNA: TGTGCCAGCAGCTCTCAACTAGCGGGAGGTCGCTCCTACAATGAGCAGTTCTTC; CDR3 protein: CASSSQLAGGRSYNEQFF
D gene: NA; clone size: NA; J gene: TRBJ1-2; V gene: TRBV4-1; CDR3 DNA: TGCGCCAGCAGCCAAGCTAGAGACTCGGCCTATGGCTACACCTTC; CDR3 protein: CASSQARDSAYGYTF
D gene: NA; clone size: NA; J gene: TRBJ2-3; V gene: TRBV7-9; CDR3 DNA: TGTGCCAGCTCCTCGGAGGCAGATACGCAGTATTTT; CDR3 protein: CASSSEADTQYF
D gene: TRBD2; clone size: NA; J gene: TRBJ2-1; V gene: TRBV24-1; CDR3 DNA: TGTGCCACCAGTGACATTGGACTAGCGGGAGAAAATGAGCAGTTCTTC; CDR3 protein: CATSDIGLAGENEQFF
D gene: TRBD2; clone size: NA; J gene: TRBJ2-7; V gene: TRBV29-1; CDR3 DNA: TGCAGCGCCATGCGGGGGGCAGGGTACGAGCAGTACTTC; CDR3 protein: CSAMRGAGYEQYF
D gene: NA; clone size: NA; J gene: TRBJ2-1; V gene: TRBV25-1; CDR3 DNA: TGTGCCAGCCTAAAAGATAATGAGCAGTTCTTC; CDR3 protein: CASLKDNEQFF
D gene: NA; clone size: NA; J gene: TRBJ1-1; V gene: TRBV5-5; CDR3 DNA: TGTGCCAGCAGTGTTCAGGGGACGGTGGGCACTGAAGCTTTCTTT; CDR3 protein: CASSVQGTVGTEAFF
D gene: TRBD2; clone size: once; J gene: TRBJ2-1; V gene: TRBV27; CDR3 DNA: TGTGCCAGCAGTTACCCGGGACTAGCTAGCAATGAGCAGTTCTTC; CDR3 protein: CASSYPGLASNEQFF
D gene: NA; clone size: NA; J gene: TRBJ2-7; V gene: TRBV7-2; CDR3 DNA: TGTGCCAGCAGCCCCGATCTGACAGAAACCTACGAGCAGTACTTC; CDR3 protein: CASSPDLTETYEQYF
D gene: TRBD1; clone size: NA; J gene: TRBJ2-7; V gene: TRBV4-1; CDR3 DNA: TGCGCCAGCAGCCAGCCGGGACAGGGGATCTACGAGCAGTACTTC; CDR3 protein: CASSQPGQGIYEQYF
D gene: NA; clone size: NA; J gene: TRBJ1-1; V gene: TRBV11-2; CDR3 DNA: TGTGCCAGCAGCTTAAGTCCGGGGGGGAACACTGAAGCTTTCTTT; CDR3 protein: CASSLSPGGNTEAFF
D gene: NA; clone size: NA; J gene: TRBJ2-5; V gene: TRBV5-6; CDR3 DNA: TGTGCCAGCAGCCCGGGGAAGGCGGGATTCCAAGAGACCCAGTACTTC; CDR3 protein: CASSPGKAGFQETQYF
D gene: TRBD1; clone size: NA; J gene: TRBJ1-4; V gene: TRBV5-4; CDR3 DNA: TGTGCCAGCAGCACACCGGGACAGGGGACTGAAAAACTGTTTTTT; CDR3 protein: CASSTPGQGTEKLFF
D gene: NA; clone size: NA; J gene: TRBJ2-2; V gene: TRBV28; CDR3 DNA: TGTGCCAGCAGCCAGGGGGGCGCCGGGGAGCTGTTTTTT; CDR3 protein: CASSQGGAGELFF
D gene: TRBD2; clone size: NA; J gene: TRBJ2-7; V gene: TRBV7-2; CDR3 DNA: TGTGCCAGCAGCCCGGCGGGAGGGCCCTACGAGCAGTACTTC; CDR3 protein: CASSPAGGPYEQYF
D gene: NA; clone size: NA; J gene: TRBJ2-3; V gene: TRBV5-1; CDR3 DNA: TGCGCCAGCAGCGCCGGGAGGACAGGGACTAGCACAGATACGCAGTATTTT; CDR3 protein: CASSAGRTGTSTDTQYF
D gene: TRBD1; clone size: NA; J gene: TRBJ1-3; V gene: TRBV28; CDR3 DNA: TGTGCCAGCAGTACAGGGGGCTCTGGAAACACCATATATTTT; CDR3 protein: CASSTGGSGNTIYF
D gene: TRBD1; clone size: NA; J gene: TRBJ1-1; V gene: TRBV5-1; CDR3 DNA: TGCGCCAGCGTTGCCGGGACAGGGAACACTGAAGCTTTCTTT; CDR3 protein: CASVAGTGNTEAFF
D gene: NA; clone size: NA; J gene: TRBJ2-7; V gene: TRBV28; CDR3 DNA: TGTGCCAGCAGTAGGTACGGAGGCTACGAGCAGTACTTC; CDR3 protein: CASSRYGGYEQYF
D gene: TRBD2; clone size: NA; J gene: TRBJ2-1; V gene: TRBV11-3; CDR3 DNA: TGTGCCAGCAGCCCCGCAACAGGACTAGCGGGTTACAATGAGCAGTTCTTC; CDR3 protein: CASSPATGLAGYNEQFF
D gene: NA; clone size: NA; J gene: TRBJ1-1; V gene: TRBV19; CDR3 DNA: TGTGCCAGTAGTAGAACCCCGGGACAAGCCGTCACTGAAGCTTTCTTT; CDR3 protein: CASSRTPGQAVTEAFF
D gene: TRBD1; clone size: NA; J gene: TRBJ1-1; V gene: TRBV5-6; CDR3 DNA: TGTGCCAGCAGCCGGGACAGGGGGTATCGCACTGAAGCTTTCTTT; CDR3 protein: CASSRDRGYRTEAFF
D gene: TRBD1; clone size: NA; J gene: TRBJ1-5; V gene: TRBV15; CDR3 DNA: TGTGCCACCAGCAGAAACAGGGGGAGGGAGCCCCAGCATTTT; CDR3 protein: CATSRNRGREPQHF
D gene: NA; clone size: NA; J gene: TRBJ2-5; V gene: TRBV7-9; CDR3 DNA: TGTGCCAGCAGCCCCACGACATTTGAAGAGACCCAGTACTTC; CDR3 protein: CASSPTTFEETQYF
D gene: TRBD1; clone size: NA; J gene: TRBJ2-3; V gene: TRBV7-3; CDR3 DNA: TGTGCCAGCAGCCCTATAGGGGGCGGGCTATCCGATACGCAGTATTTT; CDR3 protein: CASSPIGGGLSDTQYF
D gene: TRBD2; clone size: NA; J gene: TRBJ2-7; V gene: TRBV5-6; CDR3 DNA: TGTGCCAGCAGCCGGGGAGGGGTTACCCACGAGCAGTACTTC; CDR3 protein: CASSRGGVTHEQYF
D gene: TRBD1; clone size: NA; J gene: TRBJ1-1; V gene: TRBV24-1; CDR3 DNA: TGTGCCACCAGTGACCCCTCAAGGACAGGCGTCACTGAAGCTTTCTTT; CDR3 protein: CATSDPSRTGVTEAFF
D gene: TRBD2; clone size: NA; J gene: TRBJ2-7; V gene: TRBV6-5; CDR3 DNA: TGTGCCAGCTTATCACTAGCGGGAGACGAGCAGTACTTC; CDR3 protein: CASLSLAGDEQYF
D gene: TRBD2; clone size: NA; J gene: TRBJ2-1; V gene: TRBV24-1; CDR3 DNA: TGTGCCACGGCGGGAGTCGAAAATGAGCAGTTCTTC; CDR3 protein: CATAGVENEQFF
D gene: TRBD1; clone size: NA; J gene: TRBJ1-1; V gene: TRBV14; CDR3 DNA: TGTGCCAGCAGCCAACGGTGGGGCAGGGGGGTCACTGAAGCTTTCTTT; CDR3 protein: CASSQRWGRGVTEAFF
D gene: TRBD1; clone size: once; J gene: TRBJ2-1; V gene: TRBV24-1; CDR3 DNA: TGTGCCACCAGTGATCCTTTGACAGGGTGGAATGAGCAGTTCTTC; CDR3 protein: CATSDPLTGWNEQFF
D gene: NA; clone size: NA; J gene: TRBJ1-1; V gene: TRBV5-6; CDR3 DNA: TGTGCCAGCAGTAGGCGACTGAACTCTGAAGCTTTCTTT; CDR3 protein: CASSRRLNSEAFF
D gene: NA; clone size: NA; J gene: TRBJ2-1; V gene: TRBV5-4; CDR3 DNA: TGTGCCAGCAGCCCACGACTGCTAGCCGGAGCTAGTGAGCAGTTCTTC; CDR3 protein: CASSPRLLAGASEQFF
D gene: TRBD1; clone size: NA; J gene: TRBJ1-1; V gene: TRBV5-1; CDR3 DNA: TGCGCCAGCAGCTGGGGTGGACAGGGAGAAGCTTTCTTT; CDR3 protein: CASSWGGQGEAFF
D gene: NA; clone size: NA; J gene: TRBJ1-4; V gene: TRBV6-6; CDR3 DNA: TGTGCCAGCGGTCCCAGGAAGGAAAAACTGTTTTTT; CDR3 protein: CASGPRKEKLFF
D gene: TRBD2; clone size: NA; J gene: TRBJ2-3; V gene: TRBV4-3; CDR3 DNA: TGCGCCAGCAGCCGGACTAGCGGGAGGGCCGCAGATACGCAGTATTTT; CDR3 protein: CASSRTSGRAADTQYF
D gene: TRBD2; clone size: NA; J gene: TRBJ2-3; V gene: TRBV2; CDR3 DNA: TGTGCCAGCAACCAACTAGCGGGAGGGCCGGATACGCAGTATTTT; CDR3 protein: CASNQLAGGPDTQYF
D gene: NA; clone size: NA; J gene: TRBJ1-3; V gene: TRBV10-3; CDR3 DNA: TGTGCCATCAGTCCTAAAACAACAGGGACTGGAAACACCATATATTTT; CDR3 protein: CAISPKTTGTGNTIYF
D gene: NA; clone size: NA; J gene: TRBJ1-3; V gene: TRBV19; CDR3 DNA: TGTGCCAGTAGTCCCCGTTCGGGGAATGGAAACACCATATATTTT; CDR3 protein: CASSPRSGNGNTIYF
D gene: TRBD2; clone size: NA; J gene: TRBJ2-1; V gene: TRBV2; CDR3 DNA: TGTGCCAGCAGTGCGCGGACTAGCGAGGAGCAGTTCTTC; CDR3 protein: CASSARTSEEQFF
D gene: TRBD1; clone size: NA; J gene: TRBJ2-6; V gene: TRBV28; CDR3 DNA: TGTGCCAGCACCTCCCACGGGACAGTCTCTGGGGCCAACGTCCTGACTTTC; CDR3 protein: CASTSHGTVSGANVLTF
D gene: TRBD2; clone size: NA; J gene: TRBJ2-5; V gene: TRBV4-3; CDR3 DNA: TGCGCCAGCAGCCAAGATTGGGCGGGAGAAGGCCCAGAGACCCAGTACTTC; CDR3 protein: CASSQDWAGEGPETQYF
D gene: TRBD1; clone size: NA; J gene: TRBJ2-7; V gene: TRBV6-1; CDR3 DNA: TGTGCCAGCAGTGAAGCTAGGGGGACAGTCCCCTACGAGCAGTACTTC; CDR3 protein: CASSEARGTVPYEQYF
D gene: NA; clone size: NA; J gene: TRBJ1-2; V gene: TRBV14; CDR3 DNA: TGTGCCAGCAGCCAAAGACTGAGTTATGGCTACACCTTC; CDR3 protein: CASSQRLSYGYTF
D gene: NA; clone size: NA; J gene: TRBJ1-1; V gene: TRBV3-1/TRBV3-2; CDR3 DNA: TGTGCCAGCAGCCAAGAGAGACCGCGGCGCCGGGGAACTGAAGCTTTCTTT; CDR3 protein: CASSQERPRRRGTEAFF
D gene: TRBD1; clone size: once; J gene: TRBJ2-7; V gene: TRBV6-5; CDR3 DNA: TGTGCCAGCAGTCTCGGACAGGGGCCCCGCGAGCAGTACTTC; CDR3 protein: CASSLGQGPREQYF
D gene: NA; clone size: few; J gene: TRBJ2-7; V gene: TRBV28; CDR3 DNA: TGTGCCAGCAGTTTGGGAGGGGGGCCCACCTACGAGCAGTACTTC; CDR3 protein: CASSLGGGPTYEQYF
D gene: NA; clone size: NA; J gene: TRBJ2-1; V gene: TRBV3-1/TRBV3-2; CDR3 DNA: TGTGCCAGCAGCCCCCCCGTAGTACTTTTGTCCTACAATGAGCAGTTCTTC; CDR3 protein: CASSPPVVLLSYNEQFF
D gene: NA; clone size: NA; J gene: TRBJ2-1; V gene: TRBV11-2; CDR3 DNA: TGTGCCAGCAGCCCTCGACTTATAGGGGACAATGAGCAGTTCTTC; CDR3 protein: CASSPRLIGDNEQFF
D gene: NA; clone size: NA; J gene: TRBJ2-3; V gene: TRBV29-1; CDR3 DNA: TGCAGCGTTGAACGGTGGGAGAAGGGCCCAGATACGCAGTATTTT; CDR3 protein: CSVERWEKGPDTQYF